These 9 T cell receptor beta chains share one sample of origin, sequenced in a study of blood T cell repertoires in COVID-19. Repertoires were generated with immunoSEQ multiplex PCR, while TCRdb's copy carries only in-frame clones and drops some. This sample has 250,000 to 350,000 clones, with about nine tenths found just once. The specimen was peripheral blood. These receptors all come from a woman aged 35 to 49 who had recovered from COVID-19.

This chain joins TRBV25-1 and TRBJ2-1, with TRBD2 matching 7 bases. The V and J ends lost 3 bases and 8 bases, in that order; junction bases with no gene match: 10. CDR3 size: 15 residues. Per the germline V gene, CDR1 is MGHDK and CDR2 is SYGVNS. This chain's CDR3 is CASSDRGRALDEQFF. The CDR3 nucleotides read TGTGCCAGCAGTGACCGGGGGAGGGCCCTGGATGAGCAGTTCTTC.

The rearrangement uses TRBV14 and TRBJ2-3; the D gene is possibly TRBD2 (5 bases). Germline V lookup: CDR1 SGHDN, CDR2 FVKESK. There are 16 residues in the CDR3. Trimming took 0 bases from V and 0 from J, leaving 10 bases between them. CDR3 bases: TGTGCCAGCAGCCAAGATAGCGAAATTAGCACAGATACGCAGTATTTT. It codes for CASSQDSEISTDTQYF.

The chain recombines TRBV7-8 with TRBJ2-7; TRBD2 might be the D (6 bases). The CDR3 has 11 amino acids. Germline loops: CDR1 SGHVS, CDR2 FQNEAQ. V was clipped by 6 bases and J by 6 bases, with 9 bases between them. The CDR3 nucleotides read TGTGCCAGCAGACTAGCAAGCGAGCAGTACTTC. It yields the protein CASRLASEQYF.

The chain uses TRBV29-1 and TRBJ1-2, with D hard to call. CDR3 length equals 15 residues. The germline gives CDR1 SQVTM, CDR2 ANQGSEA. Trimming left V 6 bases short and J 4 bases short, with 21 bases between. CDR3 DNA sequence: TGCAGCGTAGGCCTGCAGGCCCTGGCGAGCTATGGCTACACCTTC. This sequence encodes CSVGLQALASYGYTF. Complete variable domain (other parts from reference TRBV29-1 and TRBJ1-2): SAVISQKPSRDICQRGTSLTIQCQVDSQVTMMFWYRQQPGQSLTLIATANQGSEATYESGFVIDKFPISRPNLTFSTLTVSNMSPEDSSIYLCSVGLQALASYGYTFGSGTRLTVV.

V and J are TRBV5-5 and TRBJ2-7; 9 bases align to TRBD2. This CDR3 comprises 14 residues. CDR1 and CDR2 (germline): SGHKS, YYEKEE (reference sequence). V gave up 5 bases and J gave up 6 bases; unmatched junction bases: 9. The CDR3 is CASRKAGGTGEQYF. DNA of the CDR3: TGTGCCAGCAGGAAAGCGGGAGGAACGGGCGAGCAGTACTTC.

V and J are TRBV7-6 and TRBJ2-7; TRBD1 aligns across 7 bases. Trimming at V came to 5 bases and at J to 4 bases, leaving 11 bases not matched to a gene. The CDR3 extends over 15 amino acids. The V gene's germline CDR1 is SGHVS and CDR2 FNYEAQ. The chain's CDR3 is CASSPIVGTAYEQYF. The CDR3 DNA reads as TGTGCCAGCAGCCCGATAGTTGGGACAGCATACGAGCAGTACTTC. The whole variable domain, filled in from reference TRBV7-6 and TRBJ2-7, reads GAGVSQSPRYKVTKRGQDVALRCDPISGHVSLYWYRQALGQGPEFLTYFNYEAQQDKSGLPNDRFSAERPEGSISTLTIQRTEQRDSAMYRCASSPIVGTAYEQYFGPGTRLTVT.

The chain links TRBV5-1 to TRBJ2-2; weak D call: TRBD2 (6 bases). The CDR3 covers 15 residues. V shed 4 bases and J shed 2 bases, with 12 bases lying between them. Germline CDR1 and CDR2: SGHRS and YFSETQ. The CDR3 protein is CASSPRDSNTGELFF. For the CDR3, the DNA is TGCGCCAGCAGCCCCCGGGACTCCAACACCGGGGAGCTGTTTTTT.

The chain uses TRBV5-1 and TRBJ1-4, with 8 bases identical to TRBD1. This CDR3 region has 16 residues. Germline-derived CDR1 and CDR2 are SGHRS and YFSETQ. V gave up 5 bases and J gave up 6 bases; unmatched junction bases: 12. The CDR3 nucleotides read TGCGCCAGCAGACAGGGGGGCAATGACGGCTATGAAAAACTGTTTTTT. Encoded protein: CASRQGGNDGYEKLFF.

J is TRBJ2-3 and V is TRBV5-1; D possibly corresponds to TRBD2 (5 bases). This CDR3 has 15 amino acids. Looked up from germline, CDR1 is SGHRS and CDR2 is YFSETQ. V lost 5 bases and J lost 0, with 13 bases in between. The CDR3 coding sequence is TGCGCCAGCAGAACCGATGGAGGTAGCACAGATACGCAGTATTTT. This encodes CASRTDGGSTDTQYF.